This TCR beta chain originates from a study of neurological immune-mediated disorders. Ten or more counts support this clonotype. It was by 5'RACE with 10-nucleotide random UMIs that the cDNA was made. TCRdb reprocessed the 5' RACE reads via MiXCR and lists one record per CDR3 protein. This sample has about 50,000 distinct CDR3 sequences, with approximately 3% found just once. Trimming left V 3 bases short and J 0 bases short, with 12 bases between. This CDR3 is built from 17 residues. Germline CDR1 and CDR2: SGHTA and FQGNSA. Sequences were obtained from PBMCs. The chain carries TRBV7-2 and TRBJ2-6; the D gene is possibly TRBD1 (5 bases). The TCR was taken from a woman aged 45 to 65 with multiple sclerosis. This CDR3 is CASSFVGALSGANVLTF. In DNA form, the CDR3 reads TGTGCCAGCAGCTTTGTAGGGGCCCTCTCTGGGGCCAACGTCCTGACTTTC.